This T cell receptor (beta chain) is drawn from a study of cytomegalovirus exposure and HLA in healthy donors. The CDR3 totals 16 residues. The J segment lost 2 bases and the V segment lost 3 bases, leaving 7 bases of the junction unmatched. The germline CDR1 and CDR2 sequences are LNHDA and SQIVND (reference sequence). PCR amplification relied on 60 Vbeta primers (plus 13 Jbeta primers). The repertoire was sequenced with immunoSEQ multiplex PCR; TCRdb's copy has only in-frame clones and lacks some. The sample carries 80,000 or so clones, over 55% recorded once. Sequenced material: PBMCs. The chain has TRBV19 and TRBJ1-5; TRBD1 agrees at 7 bases. This receptor was taken from a man younger than 45 in good health and CMV-seropositive. CDR3 sequence: CASSIEGASRNQPQHF. DNA of the CDR3: TGTGCCAGTAGTATCGAGGGGGCATCTCGCAATCAGCCCCAGCATTTT.